The 3 T cell receptor beta chains below come from one sample, sequenced in a study of T cell changes during pregnancy in multiple sclerosis. Here immunoSEQ multiplex PCR was the method, and the copy in TCRdb shows in-frame clones only, minus some. The data hold 17,000 or so clones, with approximately 84% observed a single time. The source was CD8+ T cells from peripheral blood mononuclear cells, collected in the third trimester of pregnancy. Source of these receptors: a female donor in good health, enrolled as a control in a pregnancy study.

The V and J genes are TRBV20-1 and TRBJ1-2; D is ambiguous. From germline, CDR1 is DFQATT and CDR2 SNEGSKA (reference sequence). Trimming pared 8 bases from V and 6 bases from J, leaving 4 bases between. The CDR3 is made up of 8 amino acids. The CDR3 nucleotides are TGCAGTCTAGATGGCTACACCTTC. The encoded protein is CSLDGYTF.

J is TRBJ1-2 and V is TRBV27; 8 bases agree with TRBD1. CDR1 is MNHEY and CDR2 is SMNVEV in the germline V gene (reference sequence). Trimming cost V 3 bases and J 7 bases; bases outside gene matches: 7. This CDR3 spans 14 amino acids. As DNA, the CDR3 is TGTGCCAGCAGTTTCGGACAGGGCTTGTTTGGCTACACCTTC. The encoded protein is CASSFGQGLFGYTF.

The V gene is TRBV7-6, the J gene TRBJ2-2; the match to TRBD2 covers 14 bases. Germline V gene lookup returns CDR1 SGHVS and CDR2 FNYEAQ. V was pared by 5 bases and J by 6 bases, with 2 bases of the junction left unmatched. The CDR3 runs 15 residues. As DNA, the CDR3 is TGTGCCAGCAGCCGACTAGCGGGAGGGCCCGGGGAGCTGTTTTTT. The encoded protein is CASSRLAGGPGELFF.